This record looks at one T cell receptor beta chain sequence and its context. Its target is unknown. The data are from a study of cytomegalovirus exposure and HLA in healthy donors. General study results and limits: TCR beta V- and J-gene trimming was later associated with a missense DCLRE1C variant.

Trimming shortened V by 0 bases and J by 1 base, and 7 bases separated the two germline ends. Per germline, CDR1 ENHRY and CDR2 SYGVKD. This CDR3 has 15 residues. With 60 Vbeta and 13 Jbeta primers, the PCR was carried out. This table comes from immunoSEQ multiplex PCR, and its TCRdb copy is limited to in-frame clones, with some not included. The sample carries about 180,000 clones, around 80% recorded once. The genes are TRBV10-3 and TRBJ2-1; TRBD1 is a possible D gene (5 bases). The TCR sequence derives from a young woman in good health and CMV-seronegative. Sequenced material: PBMCs. CDR3 in amino acids: CAISESRQSYNEQFF. The CDR3 bases are TGTGCCATCAGTGAGTCCCGACAGTCCTACAATGAGCAGTTCTTC.